A single sample gave rise to the 2 T cell receptor beta chains below, sequenced in a study of beta chain features in type 1 diabetes. Expressed TCRB transcripts got sequenced, as all isolated RNA was reverse transcribed. The data were produced by immunoSEQ multiplex PCR, yet TCRdb's version contains in-frame clones alone and is incomplete. The sample lists 330,000 or so clones, around 13% occurring once. What was sequenced was central memory CD4+ T cells from blood. Receptors were obtained from a man under 40 in good health.

This clone was counted only a few times. A much larger clone is a single base away; this may be a read error. The chain has TRBV27 and TRBJ1-2, with D unclear. CDR3 size: 11 residues. Looked up from germline, CDR1 is MNHEY and CDR2 is SMNVEV (reference sequence). V was shortened by 5 bases and J by 2 bases, with 3 bases between the two germline ends. The CDR3 DNA reads as TGTGCCAGCAGTGAGAACTATGGCTACACCTTC. As protein: CASSENYGYTF.

This clone showed up just a few times. The J gene is TRBJ2-1, the V gene TRBV11-3, with 7 bases that match TRBD2. The V gene end was trimmed by 7 bases and the J gene end by 4 bases; junction bases not matched to a gene: 10. Germline CDR1 is SGHNT and CDR2 is YENEEA. CDR3 size: 15 residues. For the CDR3, the DNA is TGTGCCAGCACCAAGGGTGGGAGGGGTTACAATGAGCAGTTCTTC. Its protein is CASTKGGRGYNEQFF.